This T cell receptor (beta chain) was sequenced in a study of human T cells and chemical hapten exposure. At the level of the study: Sensitization was performed using 2% DPC on a 2 cm by 2 cm upper inner arm skin site.

TCRdb re-called the RACE reads with MiXCR, one entry per CDR3 protein. Of 95,000 to 150,000 distinct CDR3 sequences listed, roughly 15% are singletons. Germline V gene data show CDR1 as DFQATT and CDR2 as SNEGSKA (reference sequence). The V end was cut by 3 bases, the J end by 2 bases, with 18 bases between. This CDR3 is built from 16 residues. In this sample, this clonotype turned up a few times. Its antigen is undetermined. Study conclusions and caveats: PT1 expanded TCR counts and patch test score were linked, and their correlation was positive.

This sample's time point: patch test 1, 2 weeks after DPC sensitization. Treatment specified: therapeutic diphenylcyclopropenone sensitization with weekly scalp DPC. The sample here was whole blood, taken in connection with sensitization to the hapten diphenylcyclopropenone (DPC). The sequence was obtained from a man aged 18 to 30 with alopecia areata. Some clones in this sample may be carry-over from other donors' samples. The chain is built from TRBV20-1 and TRBJ2-3; no definite D call. CDR3 sequence (DNA): TGCAGTGCTAGCCTCTCGGAGCACCTCTTCACAGATACGCAGTATTTT. It is translated as CSASLSEHLFTDTQYF.